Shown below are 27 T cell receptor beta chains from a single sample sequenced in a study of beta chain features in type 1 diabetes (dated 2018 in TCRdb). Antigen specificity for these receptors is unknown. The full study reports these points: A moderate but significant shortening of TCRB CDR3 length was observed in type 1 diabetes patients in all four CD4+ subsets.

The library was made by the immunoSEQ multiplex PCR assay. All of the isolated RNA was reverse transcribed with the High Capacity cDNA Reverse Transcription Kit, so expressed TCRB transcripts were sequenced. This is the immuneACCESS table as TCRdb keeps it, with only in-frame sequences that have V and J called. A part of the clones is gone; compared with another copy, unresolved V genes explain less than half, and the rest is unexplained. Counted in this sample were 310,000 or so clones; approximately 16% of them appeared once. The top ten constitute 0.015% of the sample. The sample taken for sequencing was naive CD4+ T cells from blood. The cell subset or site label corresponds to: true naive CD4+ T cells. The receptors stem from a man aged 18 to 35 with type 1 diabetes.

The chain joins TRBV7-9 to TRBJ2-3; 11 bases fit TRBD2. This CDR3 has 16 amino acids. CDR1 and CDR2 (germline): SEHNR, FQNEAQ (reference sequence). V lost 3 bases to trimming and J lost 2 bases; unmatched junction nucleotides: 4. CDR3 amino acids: CASSFGTSGPTDTQYF. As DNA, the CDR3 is TGTGCCAGCAGCTTTGGGACTAGCGGACCCACAGATACGCAGTATTTT.

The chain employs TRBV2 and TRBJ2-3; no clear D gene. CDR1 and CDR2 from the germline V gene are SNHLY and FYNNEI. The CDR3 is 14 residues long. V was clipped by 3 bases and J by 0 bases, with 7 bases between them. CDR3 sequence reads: CASSDPVSTDTQYF. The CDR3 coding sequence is TGTGCCAGCAGTGATCCGGTTAGCACAGATACGCAGTATTTT.

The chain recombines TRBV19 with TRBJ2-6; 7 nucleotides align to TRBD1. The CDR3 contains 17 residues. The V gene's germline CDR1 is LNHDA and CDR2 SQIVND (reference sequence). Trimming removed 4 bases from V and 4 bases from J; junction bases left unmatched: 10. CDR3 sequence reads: CASSTRQGRFGANVLTF. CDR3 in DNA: TGTGCCAGTAGTACCCGACAGGGACGTTTCGGGGCCAACGTCCTGACTTTC.

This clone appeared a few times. CDR3 sequence reads: CASSPWGETETQYF. For the CDR3, the DNA is TGTGCCAGCTCGCCATGGGGGGAAACGGAGACCCAGTACTTC. The V gene is TRBV11-2, the J gene TRBJ2-5; the D gene is possibly TRBD2 (6 bases). Germline V gene data show CDR1 as SGHAT and CDR2 as FQNNGV. V lost 8 bases and J lost 5, with 18 bases in between. The CDR3 extends over 14 amino acids.

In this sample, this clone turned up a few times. Here the CDR3 reads CASSLGEVGQPQHF. The CDR3, as DNA: TGTGCCAGCTCTCTCGGGGAGGTGGGGCAGCCCCAGCATTTT. The chain recombines TRBV18 with TRBJ1-5; D uncertain. V was cut by 6 bases and J by 7 bases, with 16 bases left in between. CDR3 size: 14 residues. From germline, CDR1 is KGHSH and CDR2 LQKENI.

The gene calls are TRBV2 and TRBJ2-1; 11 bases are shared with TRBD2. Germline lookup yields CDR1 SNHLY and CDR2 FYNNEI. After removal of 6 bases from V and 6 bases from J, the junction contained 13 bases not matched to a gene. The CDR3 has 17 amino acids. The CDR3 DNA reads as TGTGCCAGCAGCTTGACCCCGGGACTAGCGGTTGGCAATGAGCAGTTCTTC. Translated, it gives CASSLTPGLAVGNEQFF.

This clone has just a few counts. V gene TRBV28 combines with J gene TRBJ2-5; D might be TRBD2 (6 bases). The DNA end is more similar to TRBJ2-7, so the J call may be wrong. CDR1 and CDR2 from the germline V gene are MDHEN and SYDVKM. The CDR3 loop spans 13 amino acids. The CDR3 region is CASSPGVLYEQYF. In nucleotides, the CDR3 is TGTGCCAGCAGCCCGGGAGTGCTCTACGAGCAGTACTTC.

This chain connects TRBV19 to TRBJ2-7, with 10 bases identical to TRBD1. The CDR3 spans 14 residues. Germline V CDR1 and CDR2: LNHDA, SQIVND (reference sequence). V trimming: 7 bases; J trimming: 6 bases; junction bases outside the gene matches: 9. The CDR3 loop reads CASTPTGGGFEQYF. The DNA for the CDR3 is TGTGCCAGTACCCCGACAGGGGGCGGGTTCGAGCAGTACTTC.

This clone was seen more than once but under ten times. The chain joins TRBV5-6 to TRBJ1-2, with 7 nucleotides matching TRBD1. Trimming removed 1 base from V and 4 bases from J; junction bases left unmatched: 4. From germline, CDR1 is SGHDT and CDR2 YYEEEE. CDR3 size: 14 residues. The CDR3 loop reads CASSLLQGGYGYTF. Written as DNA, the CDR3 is TGTGCCAGCAGCTTGCTCCAGGGGGGCTATGGCTACACCTTC. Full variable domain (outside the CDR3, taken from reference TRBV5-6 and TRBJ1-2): DAGVTQSPTHLIKTRGQQVTLRCSPKSGHDTVSWYQQALGQGPQFIFQYYEEEERQRGNFPDRFSGHQFPNYSSELNVNALLLGDSALYLCASSLLQGGYGYTFGSGTRLTVV.

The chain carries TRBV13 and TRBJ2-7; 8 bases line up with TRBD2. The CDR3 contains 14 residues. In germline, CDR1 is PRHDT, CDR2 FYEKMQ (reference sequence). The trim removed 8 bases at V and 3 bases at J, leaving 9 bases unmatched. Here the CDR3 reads CASRRLARDYEQYF. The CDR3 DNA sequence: TGTGCCAGCCGAAGACTAGCGCGAGACTACGAGCAGTACTTC.

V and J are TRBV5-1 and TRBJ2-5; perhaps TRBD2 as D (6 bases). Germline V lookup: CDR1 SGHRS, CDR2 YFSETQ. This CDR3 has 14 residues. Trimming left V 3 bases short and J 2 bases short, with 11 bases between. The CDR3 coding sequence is TGCGCCAGCAGCTCCGGGAGTCAACAAGAGACCCAGTACTTC. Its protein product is CASSSGSQQETQYF. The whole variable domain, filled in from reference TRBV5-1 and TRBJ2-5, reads KAGVTQTPRYLIKTRGQQVTLSCSPISGHRSVSWYQQTPGQGLQFLFEYFSETQRNKGNFPGRFSGRQFSNSRSEMNVSTLELGDSALYLCASSSGSQQETQYFGPGTRLLVL.

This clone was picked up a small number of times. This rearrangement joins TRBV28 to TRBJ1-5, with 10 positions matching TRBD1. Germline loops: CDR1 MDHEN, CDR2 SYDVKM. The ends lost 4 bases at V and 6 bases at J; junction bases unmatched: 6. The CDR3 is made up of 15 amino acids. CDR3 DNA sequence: TGTGCCAGCAGTTCCCCCTGGACAGGGGGTCAGCCCCAGCATTTT. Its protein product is CASSSPWTGGQPQHF.

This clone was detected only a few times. The CDR3 coding sequence is TGTGCCAGCAGCTTAGTTGGAGCGGATACGCAGTATTTT. This translates into CASSLVGADTQYF. The chain employs TRBV7-2 and TRBJ2-3; D call uncertain. The V end was cut by 1 base, the J end by 6 bases, with 8 bases between. Germline V lookup: CDR1 SGHTA, CDR2 FQGNSA. This CDR3 is built from 13 residues.

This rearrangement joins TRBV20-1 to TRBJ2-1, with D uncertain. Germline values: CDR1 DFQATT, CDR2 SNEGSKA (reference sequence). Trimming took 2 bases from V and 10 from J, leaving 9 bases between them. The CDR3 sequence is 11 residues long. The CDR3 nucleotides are TGCAGTGCTAGACCCCGGTTCGAGCAGTTCTTC. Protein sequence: CSARPRFEQFF.

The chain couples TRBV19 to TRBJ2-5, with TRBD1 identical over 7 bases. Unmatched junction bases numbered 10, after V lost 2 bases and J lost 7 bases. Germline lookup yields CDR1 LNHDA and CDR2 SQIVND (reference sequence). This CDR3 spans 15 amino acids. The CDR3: CASSITGDPARTQYF. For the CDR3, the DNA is TGTGCCAGTAGTATAACAGGGGACCCAGCACGGACCCAGTACTTC.

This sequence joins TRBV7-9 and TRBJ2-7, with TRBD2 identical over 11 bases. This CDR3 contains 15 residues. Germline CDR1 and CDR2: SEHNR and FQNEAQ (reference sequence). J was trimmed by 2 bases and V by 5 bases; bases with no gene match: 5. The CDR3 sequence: CASSPRTSGPYEQYF. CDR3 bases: TGTGCCAGCAGCCCCCGGACTAGCGGGCCCTACGAGCAGTACTTC.

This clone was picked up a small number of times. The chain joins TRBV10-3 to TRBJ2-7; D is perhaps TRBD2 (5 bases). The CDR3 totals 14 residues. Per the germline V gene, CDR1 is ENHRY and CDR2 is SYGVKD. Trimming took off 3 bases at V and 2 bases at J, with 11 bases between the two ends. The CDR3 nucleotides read TGTGCCATCAGTGATGCGGGCACTACCTACGAGCAGTACTTC. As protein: CAISDAGTTYEQYF.

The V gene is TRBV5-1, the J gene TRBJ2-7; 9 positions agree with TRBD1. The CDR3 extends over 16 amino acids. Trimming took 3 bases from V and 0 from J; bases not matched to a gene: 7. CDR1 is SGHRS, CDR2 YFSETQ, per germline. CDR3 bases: TGCGCCAGCAGCTCTATGGGACAGGGTGTCTCCTACGAGCAGTACTTC. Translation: CASSSMGQGVSYEQYF.

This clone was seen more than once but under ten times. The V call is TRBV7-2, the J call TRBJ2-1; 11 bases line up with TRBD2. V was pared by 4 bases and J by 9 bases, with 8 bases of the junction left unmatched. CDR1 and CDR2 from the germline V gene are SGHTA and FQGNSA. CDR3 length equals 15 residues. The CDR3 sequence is CASSSDSGGALEQFF. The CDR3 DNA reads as TGTGCCAGCAGCTCAGATAGCGGGGGGGCCCTTGAGCAGTTCTTC.

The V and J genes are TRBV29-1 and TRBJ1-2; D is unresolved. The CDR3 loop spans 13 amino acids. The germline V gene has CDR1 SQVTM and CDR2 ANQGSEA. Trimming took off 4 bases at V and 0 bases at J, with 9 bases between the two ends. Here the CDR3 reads CSVAEQANYGYTF. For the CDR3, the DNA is TGCAGCGTTGCCGAGCAGGCTAACTATGGCTACACCTTC.

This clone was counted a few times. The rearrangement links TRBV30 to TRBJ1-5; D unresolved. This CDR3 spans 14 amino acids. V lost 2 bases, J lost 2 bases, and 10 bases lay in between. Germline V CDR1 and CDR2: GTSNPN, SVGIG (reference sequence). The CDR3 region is CAWSFGLGNQPQHF. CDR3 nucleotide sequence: TGTGCCTGGAGTTTCGGGTTGGGCAATCAGCCCCAGCATTTT.

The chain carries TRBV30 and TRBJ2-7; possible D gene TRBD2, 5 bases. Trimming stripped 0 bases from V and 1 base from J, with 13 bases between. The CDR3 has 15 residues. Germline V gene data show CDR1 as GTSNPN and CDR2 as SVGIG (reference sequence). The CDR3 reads CAWSVTGEGSYEQYF. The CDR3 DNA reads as TGTGCCTGGAGTGTAACCGGGGAAGGTTCCTACGAGCAGTACTTC.

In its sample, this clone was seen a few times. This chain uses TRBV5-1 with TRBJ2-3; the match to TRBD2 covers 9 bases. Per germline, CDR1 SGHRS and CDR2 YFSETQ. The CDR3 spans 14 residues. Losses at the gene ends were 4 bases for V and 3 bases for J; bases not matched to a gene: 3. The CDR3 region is CASSPGLATDTQYF. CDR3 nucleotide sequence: TGCGCCAGCAGCCCGGGACTAGCAACAGATACGCAGTATTTT.

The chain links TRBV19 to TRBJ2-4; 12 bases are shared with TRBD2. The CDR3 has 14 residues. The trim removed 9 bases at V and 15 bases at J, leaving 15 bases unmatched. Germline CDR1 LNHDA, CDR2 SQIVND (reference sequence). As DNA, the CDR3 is TGTGCCAGCCGAATCGGGACTAGCGGGTCTACCGCGTACTTC. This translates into CASRIGTSGSTAYF.

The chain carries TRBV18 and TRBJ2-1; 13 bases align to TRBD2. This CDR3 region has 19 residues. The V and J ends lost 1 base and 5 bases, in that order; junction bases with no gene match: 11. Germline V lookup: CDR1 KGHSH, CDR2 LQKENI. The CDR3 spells CASSPQRLAGGTTNNEQFF. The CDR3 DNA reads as TGTGCCAGCTCACCACAAAGACTAGCGGGAGGCACGACAAACAATGAGCAGTTCTTC.

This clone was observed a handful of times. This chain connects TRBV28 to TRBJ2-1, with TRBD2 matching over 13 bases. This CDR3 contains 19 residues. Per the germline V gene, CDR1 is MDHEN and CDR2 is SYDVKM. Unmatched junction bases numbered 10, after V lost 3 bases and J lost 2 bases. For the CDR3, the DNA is TGTGCCAGCAGTTTTCTTAGGACTAGCGGGAGTCAGGCCTACAATGAGCAGTTCTTC. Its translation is CASSFLRTSGSQAYNEQFF.

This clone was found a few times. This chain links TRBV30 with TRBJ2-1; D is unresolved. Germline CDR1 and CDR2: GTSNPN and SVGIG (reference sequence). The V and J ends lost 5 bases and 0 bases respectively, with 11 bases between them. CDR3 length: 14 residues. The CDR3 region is CAWAGFSSYNEQFF. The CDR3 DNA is TGTGCCTGGGCAGGCTTTAGCTCCTACAATGAGCAGTTCTTC.